Reported below is one T cell receptor (beta chain). This sample was taken from a study of Ad26.COV2.S vaccination and SARS-CoV-2 variants. Specified treatment: some 20 received Ad26.COV2.S at low or high dose, single or two shots; roughly 5 received placebo; per-sample allocation not given. Sampling took place 63 days after the first vaccine or placebo injection. Within Boston, the person who donated was an adult of 18-55 years. Here immunoSEQ multiplex PCR was the method, and the copy in TCRdb shows in-frame clones only, minus some. The sample lists around 500,000 clones; 89% were seen once. Per the germline V gene, CDR1 is LNHDA and CDR2 is SQIVND (reference sequence). V was clipped by 0 bases and J by 7 bases; unmatched bases: 6. This CDR3 has 15 amino acids.

The chain uses TRBV19 and TRBJ2-1, with 7 bases matching TRBD2. The source material was peripheral blood, sampled in a trial of Ad26.COV2.S vaccine versus placebo. This receptor was obtained from a person aged 18 to 65 who received the Ad26.COV2.S COVID-19 vaccine or a placebo. CDR3 region: CASSIDPGGLNEQFF. CDR3 DNA: TGTGCCAGTAGTATAGACCCGGGAGGTTTGAATGAGCAGTTCTTC.